This T cell receptor beta chain was sequenced during a study of shared clonotypes between healthy human individuals. Whole-study context: The study used three CD4 naive, three CD4 memory, two CD8 naive and one CD8 memory plate per donor. Whole-study findings and limits: Clonotypes shared by all four donors outscored non-shared clonotypes in generation probability. Blood alone was sampled, and tissue repertoires likely differ.

CD8 cells regarded as naive lacked CD45RO, were positively chosen for CCR7, and omitted terminally differentiated effector memory CD45RA+ cells. On sorted subsets, replicate PCRs used about 200 ng DNA, or about 33,000 T cell genomes. Here immunoSEQ multiplex PCR was the method, and the copy in TCRdb shows in-frame clones only, minus some. Here the sample spans about 2.1 million clones, around 93% being singletons. This CDR3 region has 13 residues. Trimming cost V 7 bases and J 6 bases, with 18 bases left between them. CDR1 and CDR2 from the germline V gene are SQVTM and ANQGSEA. To note about this clone: What it binds is not known.

Sequenced input: naive CD8+ T cells from PBMCs. The chain employs TRBV29-1 and TRBJ1-1, with D possibly matching TRBD1 (6 bases). The receptor's source is a young man in good health. Some clones in this sample may be carry-over from other donors' samples. As DNA, the CDR3 is TGCAGCGAGGGGCGGGGGCGGATCGCTGAAGCTTTCTTT. It encodes CSEGRGRIAEAFF.